This T cell receptor beta chain appears in the sequencing data of a study of tumor and adjacent non-tumor tissue in lung cancer. Study at large: Patients comprised some eleven adenocarcinoma, a couple of squamous cell carcinoma and 1 small cell lung cancer. Samples averaged around 4 million productive TCRbeta reads each.

General observations from the study: In normal lung, the top 100 clones were significantly more dominant than in tumor. TCR diversity was significantly greater in tumor than normal lung tissue.

With regard to this clonotype: Antigen specificity is unknown. Here the CDR3 omits its conserved ending phenylalanine or tryptophan, so a read error is the likely source.

A modified ARM-PCR protocol with three rounds of nested PCR amplified TCRbeta. Via MiXCR, TCRdb re-called the multiplex PCR reads, giving one row per CDR3 protein. Here the sample spans about 86,000 distinct CDR3 sequences, 76% being singletons. RNA was extracted from bulk tissue without any cell sorting. Distant lung tissue was collected more than 3 cm away from the tumor edge. The CDR3 is 15 residues long. Germline V gene data show CDR1 as MNHEY and CDR2 as SVGEGT. The chain is built from TRBV6-2 or TRBV6-3 and TRBJ2-1; D is perhaps TRBD1 (5 bases). The sequence was collected from a woman in her forties or fifties with non-small cell lung cancer. The specimen was distant non-tumor lung tissue. The CDR3 protein is CASSSAGPSCNEQFL. The DNA for the CDR3 is TGTGCCAGCAGTTCCGCAGGGCCCTCCTGCAATGAGCAGTTCCTC.